The 26 T cell receptor beta chains below were found in one sample sequenced in a study of cytomegalovirus exposure and HLA in healthy donors (dated by TCRdb to 2015 to 2018). The library came from the immunoSEQ multiplex PCR assay. A mixture of 60 forward primers for TCR Vbeta segments and 13 reverse primers for TCR Jbeta segments was used in the multiplex PCR. What TCRdb holds here is the immuneACCESS table cut down to in-frame rearrangements. Part of the clones is not present; checked against another copy, under half of the missing clones reflect an unresolved V gene, and the others are unexplained. Recorded for this sample are more than 100,000 clones; 63% of them occurred a single time. The ten most abundant clones make up about 9.1% of the sample. Sequencing was done on a sample of PBMCs. The receptors were sampled from a man in his forties or fifties in good health and CMV-seropositive.

This clone is termed medium-sized (0.01 to 0.1%). V usage is TRBV4-2 and J usage is TRBJ2-5; perhaps TRBD2 as D (5 bases). V was clipped by 0 bases and J by 2 bases, with 7 bases between them. Germline lookup yields CDR1 LGHNA and CDR2 YNFKEQ. The CDR3 sequence is 14 residues long. The CDR3, as DNA: TGTGCCAGCAGCCAAGAACTAGGTCAAGAGACCCAGTACTTC. Translating gives CASSQELGQETQYF.

In this sample, this clone turned up a few times. The V and J genes are TRBV7-9 and TRBJ2-3; D unclear. The CDR3 is 16 amino acids. Germline values: CDR1 SEHNR, CDR2 FQNEAQ (reference sequence). Trimming stripped 0 bases from V and 0 bases from J, with 10 bases between. The CDR3 spells CASSLASGLSTDTQYF. The DNA for the CDR3 is TGTGCCAGCAGCTTAGCGTCGGGTTTAAGCACAGATACGCAGTATTTT. Together with reference TRBV7-9 and TRBJ2-3, the CDR3 gives the full variable domain: DTGVSQNPRHKITKRGQNVTFRCDPISEHNRLYWYRQTLGQGPEFLTYFQNEAQLEKSRLLSDRFSAERPKGSFSTLEIQRTEQGDSAMYLCASSLASGLSTDTQYFGPGTRLTVL.

This rearrangement joins TRBV30 to TRBJ2-1, with 7 nucleotides matching TRBD2. Trimming at V came to 0 bases and at J to 0 bases, leaving 2 bases not matched to a gene. The CDR3 is made up of 15 amino acids. The germline V gene has CDR1 GTSNPN and CDR2 SVGIG (reference sequence). Here the CDR3 reads CAWSVAGVSYNEQFF. The CDR3 region has the DNA TGTGCCTGGAGTGTTGCGGGAGTCTCCTACAATGAGCAGTTCTTC.

This clone was observed a few times. The chain is built from TRBV5-1 and TRBJ2-3; TRBD2 aligns across 14 bases. The CDR3 length is 18 residues. Germline-derived CDR1 and CDR2 are SGHRS and YFSETQ. V gave up 4 bases and J gave up 0 bases; unmatched junction bases: 7. The CDR3 DNA follows: TGCGCCAGCAGCCCCGGGACTAGCGGGGGATTGAGCACAGATACGCAGTATTTT. Protein: CASSPGTSGGLSTDTQYF. Complete variable domain (other parts from reference TRBV5-1 and TRBJ2-3): KAGVTQTPRYLIKTRGQQVTLSCSPISGHRSVSWYQQTPGQGLQFLFEYFSETQRNKGNFPGRFSGRQFSNSRSEMNVSTLELGDSALYLCASSPGTSGGLSTDTQYFGPGTRLTVL.

The chain recombines TRBV27 with TRBJ1-5; D gene uncertain. This CDR3 spans 11 amino acids. Trimming left V 5 bases short and J 4 bases short, with 3 bases between. Germline V lookup: CDR1 MNHEY, CDR2 SMNVEV (reference sequence). The CDR3 sequence is CASSPNQPQHF. CDR3 sequence (DNA): TGTGCCAGCAGTCCGAATCAGCCCCAGCATTTT.

This clone has a single count. The chain links TRBV5-1 to TRBJ2-5, with a possible D match to TRBD2 (5 bases). Between the trimmed V and J ends, which lost 3 bases and 3 bases, there was a span of 9 bases. Germline CDR1 is SGHRS and CDR2 is YFSETQ. This CDR3 contains 13 residues. The CDR3 region has the DNA TGCGCCAGCAGCTCCGGGGTGGAAGAGACCCAGTACTTC. Amino acid sequence: CASSSGVEETQYF.

CDR3: CASSQDLGTGNTEAFF. In nucleotides, the CDR3 is TGTGCCAGCAGCCAAGATCTGGGCACTGGGAACACTGAAGCTTTCTTT. The genes are TRBV4-2 and TRBJ1-1; D call uncertain. CDR3 size: 16 residues. The V and J ends lost 0 bases and 1 base respectively, with 12 bases between them. In germline, CDR1 is LGHNA, CDR2 YNFKEQ.

The chain couples TRBV25-1 to TRBJ2-7; 7 bases map to TRBD2. The J segment lost 4 bases and the V segment lost 2 bases, leaving 5 bases of the junction unmatched. This CDR3 contains 14 residues. Germline V lookup: CDR1 MGHDK, CDR2 SYGVNS. CDR3 amino acids: CASSEHGGGYEQYF. CDR3 coding DNA: TGTGCCAGCAGTGAACATGGGGGAGGGTACGAGCAGTACTTC.

The rearrangement uses TRBV7-2 and TRBJ2-7; TRBD2 matches 7 bases. V dropped 3 bases and J dropped 3; count of bases not matched to a gene: 14. Germline assignment: CDR1 SGHTA and CDR2 FQGNSA. This CDR3 has 17 amino acids. CDR3 residues: CASSFRLARGVLYEQYF. The CDR3 DNA is TGTGCCAGCAGCTTCCGACTAGCTCGGGGGGTGCTCTACGAGCAGTACTTC.

The V and J genes are TRBV27 and TRBJ1-4; 7 bases agree with TRBD1. CDR3 size: 15 residues. The J segment lost 4 bases and the V segment lost 6 bases, leaving 8 bases of the junction unmatched. Germline V CDR1 and CDR2: MNHEY, SMNVEV (reference sequence). This CDR3 is CASRPAGTVNEKLFF. For the CDR3, the DNA is TGTGCCAGCAGACCTGCCGGGACAGTTAATGAAAAACTGTTTTTT. The entire variable domain, with the rest obtained from reference TRBV27 and TRBJ1-4, is as follows: EAQVTQNPRYLITVTGKKLTVTCSQNMNHEYMSWYRQDPGLGLRQIYYSMNVEVTDKGDVPEGYKVSRKEKRNFPLILESPSPNQTSLYFCASRPAGTVNEKLFFGSGTQLSVL.

The V call is TRBV15, the J call TRBJ2-3; 10 bases are a match to TRBD1. Germline-derived CDR1 and CDR2 are LNHNV and YYDKDF (reference sequence). V trimming: 10 bases; J trimming: 4 bases; junction bases outside the gene matches: 8. The CDR3 is 14 residues long. CDR3 DNA sequence: TGTGCCATCTCCGGGACAGGGGTACCAGATACGCAGTATTTT. Encoded protein: CAISGTGVPDTQYF. Using reference TRBV15 and TRBJ2-3 for the parts outside the CDR3, the full variable domain is DAMVIQNPRYQVTQFGKPVTLSCSQTLNHNVMYWYQQKSSQAPKLLFHYYDKDFNNEADTPDNFQSRRPNTSFCFLDIRSPGLGDTAMYLCAISGTGVPDTQYFGPGTRLTVL.

The V gene is TRBV10-2, the J gene TRBJ2-2; TRBD1 might be the D (6 bases). Trimming took off 4 bases at V and 0 bases at J, with 15 bases between the two ends. The CDR3 runs to 17 residues. Looked up from germline, CDR1 is WSHSY and CDR2 is SAAADI. CDR3 sequence reads: CASSGVVGQSNTGELFF. The DNA for the CDR3 is TGCGCCAGCAGTGGAGTGGTGGGACAATCGAACACCGGGGAGCTGTTTTTT.

The V call is TRBV5-6, the J call TRBJ2-7; D is ambiguous. There are 14 residues in the CDR3. Trimming took off 1 base at V and 3 bases at J, with 11 bases between the two ends. CDR1 is SGHDT, CDR2 YYEEEE, per germline. The CDR3 loop reads CASSLPGYYYEQYF. CDR3 DNA: TGTGCCAGCAGCTTGCCAGGATATTACTACGAGCAGTACTTC.

The chain couples TRBV6-6 to TRBJ2-5; 9 nucleotides match TRBD2. The CDR3 length is 13 residues. J lost 4 bases, V lost 7 bases, and 4 bases had no gene match. Germline V CDR1 and CDR2: MNHNY, SVGAGI (reference sequence). This chain's CDR3 is CASKAGGPETQYF. The CDR3 nucleotides are TGTGCCAGCAAGGCGGGGGGGCCAGAGACCCAGTACTTC.

J is TRBJ1-4 and V is TRBV4-1, with 8 positions matching TRBD1. The CDR3 is 14 amino acids. Germline V CDR1 and CDR2: MGHRA, YSYEKL. V lost 4 bases and J lost 8; bases outside the gene matches: 6. The CDR3 loop is CASSLRGLEEKLFF. The CDR3 DNA reads as TGCGCCAGCAGCCTCAGGGGGCTCGAGGAAAAACTGTTTTTT.

This chain joins TRBV29-1 and TRBJ1-2, with TRBD1 as a possible D gene (5 bases). Germline V gene sequence: CDR1 SQVTM, CDR2 ANQGSEA. V lost 6 bases and J lost 4, with 9 bases in between. This CDR3 contains 11 residues. CDR3 loop: CSVGGVYGYTF. DNA of the CDR3: TGCAGCGTGGGGGGAGTCTATGGCTACACCTTC.

The rearrangement uses TRBV2 and TRBJ2-3; 7 bases line up with TRBD1. Germline V CDR1 and CDR2: SNHLY, FYNNEI. CDR3 size: 14 residues. V lost 5 bases to trimming and J lost 0 bases; unmatched junction nucleotides: 2. The CDR3 spells CASSKTGSTDTQYF. CDR3 bases: TGTGCCAGCAGTAAGACAGGGAGCACAGATACGCAGTATTTT.

The genes are TRBV10-1 and TRBJ2-2; no definite D call. The CDR3 is made up of 14 amino acids. The V end lost 3 bases, the J end lost 0 bases, and 5 bases lay between the germline ends. Germline V gives CDR1 WNHNN, CDR2 SYGVQD (reference sequence). CDR3 protein: CASSDPANTGELFF. The CDR3 region has the DNA TGCGCCAGCAGTGACCCAGCGAACACCGGGGAGCTGTTTTTT.

This chain connects TRBV4-1 to TRBJ1-5; D ambiguous. This CDR3 is 15 amino acids long. Germline V CDR1 and CDR2: MGHRA, YSYEKL. V lost 4 bases and J 0 bases, leaving 10 bases between the germline ends. The CDR3, as DNA: TGCGCCAGCAGCCCCCGGGATATTAGCAATCAGCCCCAGCATTTT. Protein sequence: CASSPRDISNQPQHF.

The chain uses TRBV19 and TRBJ1-4, with D possibly being TRBD1 (6 bases). V lost 1 base, J lost 10 bases, and 13 bases lay in between. CDR3 length equals 14 residues. Germline V gene data show CDR1 as LNHDA and CDR2 as SQIVND (reference sequence). CDR3 residues: CASSIGPGDGKLFF. The CDR3 nucleotides are TGTGCCAGTAGTATAGGCCCAGGGGACGGAAAACTGTTTTTT.

The chain has TRBV18 and TRBJ2-3; 8 bases fit TRBD1. Germline CDR1 and CDR2: KGHSH and LQKENI. V shed 5 bases and J 4 bases; nucleotides not matched to a gene: 17. The CDR3 covers 18 residues. In DNA, the CDR3 is TGTGCCAGCTCAGGACAGGGTGGCGAACTAGCCAGGGCAGATACGCAGTATTTT. Protein product: CASSGQGGELARADTQYF.

The CDR3 loop is CASSGGTGVGPSSYNEQFF. DNA for the CDR3: TGCGCCAGCAGCGGAGGGACAGGGGTTGGTCCTAGCTCCTACAATGAGCAGTTCTTC. The chain uses TRBV5-1 and TRBJ2-1, with 10 positions matching TRBD1. CDR1 SGHRS and CDR2 YFSETQ come from the germline V gene. V gave up 4 bases and J gave up 0 bases; unmatched junction bases: 13. The CDR3 is 19 residues long.

This clone was counted only a few times. V gene TRBV7-2 combines with J gene TRBJ2-2, with 11 bases aligning to TRBD2. This CDR3 is built from 18 residues. Germline assignment: CDR1 SGHTA and CDR2 FQGNSA. With 0 bases clipped from V and 2 bases from J, the junction kept 5 bases outside the gene matches. CDR3 DNA: TGTGCCAGCAGCTTAGCCCGGACTAGCGGGCTCAACACCGGGGAGCTGTTTTTT. Protein product: CASSLARTSGLNTGELFF.

This rearrangement joins TRBV10-3 to TRBJ2-5; maybe TRBD1 (5 bases). The J call may be mistaken, given a closer DNA end match to TRBJ2-7. CDR1 is ENHRY, CDR2 SYGVKD, per germline. The CDR3 spans 14 residues. For the CDR3, the DNA is TGTGCCATCAGCGACGACAGCATCCCTTACGAGCAGTACTTC. Protein product: CAISDDSIPYEQYF.

This clone occurred once. The V and J genes are TRBV5-4 and TRBJ2-1; the match to TRBD2 covers 7 bases. The CDR3 consists of 11 residues. Germline CDR1 is SGHNT and CDR2 is YYREEE (reference sequence). The J segment lost 11 bases and the V segment lost 4 bases, leaving 3 bases of the junction unmatched. CDR3 region: CASSQGLKQFF. The CDR3 DNA reads as TGTGCCAGCAGCCAGGGACTAAAGCAGTTCTTC.

This clone has only a few counts. CDR3 residues: CASSSRFSYTF. The CDR3 DNA reads as TGTGCCAGCTCATCCAGGTTCTCCTACACCTTC. This chain uses TRBV18 with TRBJ1-2; no definite D call. From germline, CDR1 is KGHSH and CDR2 LQKENI. V lost 5 bases to trimming and J lost 10 bases, with 11 bases between them. The CDR3 totals 11 residues.